This T cell receptor (beta chain) derives from a study of regulatory T cells in long-lasting Graves disease. General study results and limits: Persistent Graves' patients possessed reduced TCR diversity relative to recently diagnosed ones. Tissue studied was limited to peripheral blood, excluding thyroid tissue.

Germline CDR1 and CDR2: MNHNS and SASEGT. This CDR3 region has 15 residues. The ends lost 6 bases at V and 3 bases at J; junction bases unmatched: 10. With regard to this clonotype: Its target is not known. This could be a read error, since a much larger clone is one nucleotide away.

Time point indicated: newly diagnosed GD, antithyroid drugs for less than 3 months. PBMC-extracted RNA yielded the TCR library. Assembly of TCR beta libraries relied on iRepertoire HTBI primers together with Arm-PCR of CDR3 regions. TCRdb analysed the multiplex PCR reads with MiXCR anew, one entry per CDR3 protein. The sample has 370,000 or so distinct CDR3 sequences; 15% to 20% are singletons. Separately, the same data were catalogued under a study of T cells in Graves' hyperthyroidism and ophthalmopathy. That investigation notes: HTBI primers were employed in a first-round RT-PCR of the TCR CDR3.

The clonotype was recovered from a woman aged 18-35 years with Graves disease. V and J are TRBV6-1 and TRBJ2-5; 7 bases line up with TRBD1. Sequences were derived from peripheral blood mononuclear cells (PBMCs), sampled at new diagnosis, from a patient treated with antithyroid drugs. CDR3 bases: TGTGCCAGCAGGAAAGGGGGCGTATCGGAAGAGACCCAGTACTTC. Its protein product is CASRKGGVSEETQYF.